These 2 T cell receptor beta chains share one sample of origin, sequenced in a study of T cells after yellow fever vaccination. MiXCR was run by TCRdb on the 5' RACE reads, yielding one entry per CDR3 protein. This sample carries 450,000 to 550,000 distinct CDR3 sequences, about a fifth of them seen once, and the ten largest clones take 16%. Sequencing used PBMCs, obtained more than 20 days after the first yellow fever vaccination. Receptors were obtained from a man aged 18 to 30 who received the YFV17D yellow fever vaccine.

This clonotype was picked up a small number of times. This chain links TRBV6-5 with TRBJ2-2, with D perhaps matching TRBD2 (6 bases). The CDR3 has 14 residues. The germline V and J ends were trimmed by 0 bases and 7 bases, with 9 bases remaining between them. Germline CDR1 is MNHEY and CDR2 is SVGAGI. The DNA of the CDR3 is TGTGCCAGCAGTTACTCGTGGGGAGGCGGGGAGCTGTTTTTT. Translation: CASSYSWGGGELFF.

The gene calls are TRBV7-9 and TRBJ1-2; 8 bases align to TRBD1. Trimming removed 5 bases from V and 2 bases from J; junction bases left unmatched: 7. Germline V gene data show CDR1 as SEHNR and CDR2 as FQNEAQ (reference sequence). CDR3 size: 15 residues. In DNA, the CDR3 is TGTGCCAGCAGCACTCGGGACAGGCTAAACTATGGCTACACCTTC. Its translation: CASSTRDRLNYGYTF.